These 11 T cell receptor beta chains originate from one sample sequenced in a study of shared clonotypes between healthy human individuals. TCRdb's copy holds only in-frame clones and misses some; the assay was immunoSEQ multiplex PCR. The repertoire holds about 2,100,000 clones, with more than 85% as singletons. Only CD45RO-negative cells positively selected for CCR7 counted as naive CD8 cells, so terminally differentiated effector memory CD45RA+ cells were excluded. The source material was naive CD8+ T cells from PBMCs. These receptors originate from a man between 18 and 35 years old in good health. Some clones in this sample may be carry-over from other donors' samples.

This chain connects TRBV5-6 to TRBJ2-2; TRBD2 matches at 9 bases. The V and J ends lost 0 bases and 7 bases, in that order; junction bases with no gene match: 4. Germline V gives CDR1 SGHDT, CDR2 YYEEEE. CDR3 length equals 15 residues. The CDR3 protein is CASSLASGKYGELFF. The CDR3 coding sequence is TGTGCCAGCAGCTTGGCTAGCGGGAAGTACGGGGAGCTGTTTTTT.

The V call is TRBV7-8, the J call TRBJ2-1; D unresolved. This CDR3 is built from 14 residues. From germline, CDR1 is SGHVS and CDR2 FQNEAQ. V lost 4 bases to trimming and J lost 6 bases, with 13 bases between them. This CDR3 reads CASSSTRKGNEQFF. In DNA, the CDR3 is TGTGCCAGCAGCTCAACCCGTAAGGGCAATGAGCAGTTCTTC.

The V call is TRBV7-9, the J call TRBJ1-5; D is ambiguous. The CDR3 totals 12 residues. V was cut by 4 bases and J by 5 bases, with 6 bases left in between. Germline CDR1 and CDR2: SEHNR and FQNEAQ (reference sequence). The DNA for the CDR3 is TGTGCCAGCAGCTCCCTCGATCAGCCCCAGCATTTT. As protein: CASSSLDQPQHF.

The chain combines TRBV18 with TRBJ2-5, with D possibly being TRBD2 (5 bases). Looked up from germline, CDR1 is KGHSH and CDR2 is LQKENI. V was trimmed by 4 bases and J by 7 bases, leaving 22 bases between them. The CDR3 is 16 residues long. In DNA form, the CDR3 reads TGTGCCAGCTCACACCCGAAGGACGCGGGTAGTGGGACCCAGTACTTC. Its translation is CASSHPKDAGSGTQYF.

This clone appeared a single time. The V call is TRBV6-7, the J call TRBJ2-7; 11 bases are shared with TRBD1. TRBV6-7 falls under the ORF class, with uncertain function. The CDR3 extends over 14 amino acids. The J segment lost 4 bases and the V segment lost 2 bases, leaving 1 base of the junction unmatched. The CDR3 DNA reads as TGTGCCAGCAGTTACCGGGACAGGGGGTACGAGCAGTACTTC. Protein product: CASSYRDRGYEQYF.

The chain uses TRBV28 and TRBJ1-1, with D hard to call. The germline gives CDR1 MDHEN, CDR2 SYDVKM. Trimming pared 0 bases from V and 0 bases from J, leaving 14 bases between. The CDR3 runs to 17 residues. CDR3 protein: CASSLCQLTLMNTEAFF. CDR3 nucleotide sequence: TGTGCCAGCAGTTTATGCCAGCTGACACTCATGAACACTGAAGCTTTCTTT.

The rearrangement joins TRBV6-1 to TRBJ1-1; 9 bases match TRBD1. Germline-derived CDR1 and CDR2 are MNHNS and SASEGT. This CDR3 spans 14 amino acids. Trimming at V came to 4 bases and at J to 5 bases, leaving 5 bases not matched to a gene. The CDR3 protein is CASSVDRGVTEAFF. CDR3 bases: TGTGCCAGCAGTGTGGACAGGGGTGTTACTGAAGCTTTCTTT.

This clone was seen a single time. This rearrangement joins TRBV7-2 to TRBJ1-1; no definite D call. Germline V CDR1 and CDR2: SGHTA, FQGNSA. CDR3 length equals 14 residues. The V gene lost 0 bases and the J gene lost 4 bases, with 9 bases spanning the gap. CDR3 nucleotides: TGTGCCAGCAGCTTAGCGCTCGCCACCACTGAAGCTTTCTTT. Protein: CASSLALATTEAFF.

The genes are TRBV7-9 and TRBJ2-3, with TRBD1 matching over 9 bases. Germline lookup yields CDR1 SEHNR and CDR2 FQNEAQ (reference sequence). The V gene end was trimmed by 5 bases and the J gene end by 2 bases; junction bases not matched to a gene: 5. CDR3 length equals 15 residues. The DNA of the CDR3 is TGTGCCAGCAGCGCCGGGACAGGGATCACAGATACGCAGTATTTT. It translates to CASSAGTGITDTQYF.

The chain employs TRBV9 and TRBJ2-1, with 12 nucleotides matching TRBD2. Germline V lookup: CDR1 SGDLS, CDR2 YYNGEE. V trimming: 4 bases; J trimming: 9 bases; junction bases outside the gene matches: 8. The CDR3 loop spans 15 amino acids. CDR3 sequence (DNA): TGTGCCAGCAGCCCCCAGACTAGCGGGAGCAGTGAGCAGTTCTTC. This codes for CASSPQTSGSSEQFF. Filled out from reference TRBV9 and TRBJ2-1, the complete variable domain reads DSGVTQTPKHLITATGQRVTLRCSPRSGDLSVYWYQQSLDQGLQFLIQYYNGEERAKGNILERFSAQQFPDLHSELNLSSLELGDSALYFCASSPQTSGSSEQFFGPGTRLTVL.

The gene calls are TRBV7-7 and TRBJ2-5, with 15 bases fitting TRBD2. The CDR3 length is 16 residues. Trimming at V came to 5 bases and at J to 4 bases, leaving 5 bases not matched to a gene. Looked up from germline, CDR1 is SSHAT and CDR2 is FNYEAQ (reference sequence). The CDR3 region is CASSKGLAGGGETQYF. CDR3 nucleotides: TGTGCCAGCAGCAAGGGACTAGCGGGAGGAGGAGAGACCCAGTACTTC. Variable domain in full (rest from reference TRBV7-7 and TRBJ2-5): GAGVSQSPRYKVTKRGQDVTLRCDPISSHATLYWYQQALGQGPEFLTYFNYEAQPDKSGLPSDRFSAERPEGSISTLTIQRTEQRDSAMYRCASSKGLAGGGETQYFGPGTRLLVL.